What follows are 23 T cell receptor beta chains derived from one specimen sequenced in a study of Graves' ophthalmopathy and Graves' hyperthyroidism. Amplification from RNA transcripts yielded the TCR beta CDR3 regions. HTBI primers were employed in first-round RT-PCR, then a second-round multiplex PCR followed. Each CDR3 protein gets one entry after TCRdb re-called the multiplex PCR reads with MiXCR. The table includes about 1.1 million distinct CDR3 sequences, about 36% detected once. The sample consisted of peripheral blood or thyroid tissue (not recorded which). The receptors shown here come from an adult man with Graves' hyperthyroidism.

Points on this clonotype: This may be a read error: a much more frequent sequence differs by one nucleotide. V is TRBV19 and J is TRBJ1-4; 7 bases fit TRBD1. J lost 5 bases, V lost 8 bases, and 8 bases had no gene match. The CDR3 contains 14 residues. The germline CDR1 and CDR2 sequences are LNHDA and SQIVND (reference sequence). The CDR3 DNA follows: TGTGCCAGTGGTAACCGGGACAGAAATGAAAAACTGTTTTTT. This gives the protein CASGNRDRNEKLFF.

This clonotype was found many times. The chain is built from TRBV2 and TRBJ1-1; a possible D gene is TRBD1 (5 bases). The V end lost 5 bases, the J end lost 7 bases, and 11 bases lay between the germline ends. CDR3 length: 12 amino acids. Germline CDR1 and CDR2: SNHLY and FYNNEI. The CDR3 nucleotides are TGTGCCAGCAGTTTGGGGCCCCGTGAAGCTTTCTTT. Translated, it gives CASSLGPREAFF.

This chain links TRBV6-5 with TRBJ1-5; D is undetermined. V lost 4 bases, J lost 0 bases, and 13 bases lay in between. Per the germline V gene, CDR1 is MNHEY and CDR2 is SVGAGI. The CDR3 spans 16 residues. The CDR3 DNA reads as TGTGCCAGCAGTTTAACGAAACTTTATAGCAATCAGCCCCAGCATTTT. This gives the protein CASSLTKLYSNQPQHF.

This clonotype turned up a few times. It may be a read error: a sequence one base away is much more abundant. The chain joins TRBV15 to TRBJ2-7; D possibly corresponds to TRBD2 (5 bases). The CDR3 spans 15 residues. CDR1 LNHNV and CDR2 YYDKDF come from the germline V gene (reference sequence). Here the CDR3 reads CTTSRDRGFNYEQYF. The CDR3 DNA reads TGTACCACCAGCAGAGACCGAGGGTTTAATTACGAGCAGTACTTC.

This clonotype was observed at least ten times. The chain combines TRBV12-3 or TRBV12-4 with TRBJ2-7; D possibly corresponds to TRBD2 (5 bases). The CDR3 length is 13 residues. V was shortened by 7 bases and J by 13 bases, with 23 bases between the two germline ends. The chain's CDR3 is CASTLMGRAPPYF. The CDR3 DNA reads TGTGCCAGCACCCTGATGGGGAGAGCACCCCCCTACTTC.

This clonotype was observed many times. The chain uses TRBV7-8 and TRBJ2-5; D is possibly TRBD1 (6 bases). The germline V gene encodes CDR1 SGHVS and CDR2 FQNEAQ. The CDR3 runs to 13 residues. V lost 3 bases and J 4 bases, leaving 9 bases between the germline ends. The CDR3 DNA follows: TGTGCCAGCAGCTTTAGCAGGGGAGAGACCCAGTACTTC. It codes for CASSFSRGETQYF.

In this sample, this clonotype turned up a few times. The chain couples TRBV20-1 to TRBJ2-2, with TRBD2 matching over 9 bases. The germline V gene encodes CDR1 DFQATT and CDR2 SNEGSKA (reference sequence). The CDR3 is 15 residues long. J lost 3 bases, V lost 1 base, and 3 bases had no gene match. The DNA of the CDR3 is TGCAGTGCTAGAGGCGGCGGGGGGGACACCGGGGAGCTGTTTTTT. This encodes CSARGGGGDTGELFF.

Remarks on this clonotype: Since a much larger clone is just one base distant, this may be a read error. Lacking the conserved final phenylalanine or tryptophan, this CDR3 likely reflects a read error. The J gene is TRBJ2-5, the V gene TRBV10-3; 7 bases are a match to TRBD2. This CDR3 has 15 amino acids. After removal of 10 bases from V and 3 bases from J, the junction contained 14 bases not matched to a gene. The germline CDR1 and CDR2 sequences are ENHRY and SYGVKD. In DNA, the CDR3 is TGTGCCAGCAGCTTGTCCACTAGCGAGAAAGAGACCCAGTACCTC. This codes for CASSLSTSEKETQYL.

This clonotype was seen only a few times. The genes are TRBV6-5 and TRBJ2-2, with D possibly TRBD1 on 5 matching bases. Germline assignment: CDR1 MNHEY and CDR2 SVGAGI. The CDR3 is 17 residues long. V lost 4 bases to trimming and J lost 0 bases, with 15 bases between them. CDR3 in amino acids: CASSSFRERSNTGELFF. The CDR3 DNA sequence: TGTGCCAGCAGTTCGTTCAGGGAACGGTCGAACACCGGGGAGCTGTTTTTT.

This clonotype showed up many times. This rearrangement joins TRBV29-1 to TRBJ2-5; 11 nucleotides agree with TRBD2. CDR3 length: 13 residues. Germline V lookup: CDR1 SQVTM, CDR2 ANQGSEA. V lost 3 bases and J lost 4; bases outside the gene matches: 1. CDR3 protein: CSVDGLAGETQYF. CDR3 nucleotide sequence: TGCAGCGTTGATGGACTAGCGGGAGAGACCCAGTACTTC. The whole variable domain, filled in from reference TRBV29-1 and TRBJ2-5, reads SAVISQKPSRDICQRGTSLTIQCQVDSQVTMMFWYRQQPGQSLTLIATANQGSEATYESGFVIDKFPISRPNLTFSTLTVSNMSPEDSSIYLCSVDGLAGETQYFGPGTRLLVL.

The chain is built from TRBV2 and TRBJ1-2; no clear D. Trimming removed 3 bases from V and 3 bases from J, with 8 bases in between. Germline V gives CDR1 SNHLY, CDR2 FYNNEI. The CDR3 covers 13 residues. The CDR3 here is CASSDEGDYGYTF. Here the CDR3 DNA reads TGTGCCAGCAGTGACGAGGGCGACTATGGCTACACCTTC.

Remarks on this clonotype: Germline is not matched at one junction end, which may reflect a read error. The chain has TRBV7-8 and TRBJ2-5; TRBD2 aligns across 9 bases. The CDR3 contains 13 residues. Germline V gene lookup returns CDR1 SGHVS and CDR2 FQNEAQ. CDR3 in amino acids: CASSSPGLALLGF. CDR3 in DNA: TGTGCCAGCAGCTCGCCGGGACTAGCTCTCCTCGGCTTC. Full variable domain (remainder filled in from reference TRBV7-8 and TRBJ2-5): GAGVSQSPRYKVAKRGQDVALRCDPISGHVSLFWYQQALGQGPEFLTYFQNEAQLDKSGLPSDRFFAERPEGSVSTLKIQRTQQEDSAVYLCASSSPGLALLGFGPGTRLLVL.

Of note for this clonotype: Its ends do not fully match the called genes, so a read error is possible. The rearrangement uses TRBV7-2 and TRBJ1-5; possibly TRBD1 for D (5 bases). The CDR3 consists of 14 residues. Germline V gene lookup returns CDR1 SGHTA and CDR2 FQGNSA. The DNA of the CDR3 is TGTGCCGGCAGCTTAACAGGTGTGGATCAGCCCCAGCATTTT. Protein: CAGSLTGVDQPQHF.

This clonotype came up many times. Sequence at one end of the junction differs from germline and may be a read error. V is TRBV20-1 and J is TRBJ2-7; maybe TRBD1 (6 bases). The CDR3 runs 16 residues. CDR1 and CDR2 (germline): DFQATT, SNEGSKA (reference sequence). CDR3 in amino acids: CSSRDTASYSFYEQYF. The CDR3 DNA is TGCAGTTCTAGGGACACAGCGTCTTACTCCTTCTACGAGCAGTACTTC.

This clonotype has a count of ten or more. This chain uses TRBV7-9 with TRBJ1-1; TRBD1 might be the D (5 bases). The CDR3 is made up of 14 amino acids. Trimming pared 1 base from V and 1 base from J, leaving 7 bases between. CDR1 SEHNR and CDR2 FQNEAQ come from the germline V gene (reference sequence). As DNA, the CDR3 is TGTGCCAGCAGCTTAGTAGGGACGAACACTGAAGCTTTCTTT. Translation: CASSLVGTNTEAFF.

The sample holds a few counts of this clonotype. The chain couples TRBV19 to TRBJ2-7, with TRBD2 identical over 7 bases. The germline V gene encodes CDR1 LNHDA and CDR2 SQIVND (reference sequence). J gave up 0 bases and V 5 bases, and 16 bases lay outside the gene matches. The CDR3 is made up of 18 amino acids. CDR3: CASSREARGVRSSYEQYF. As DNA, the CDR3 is TGTGCCAGTAGTCGCGAGGCCCGGGGGGTCCGAAGCTCCTACGAGCAGTACTTC.

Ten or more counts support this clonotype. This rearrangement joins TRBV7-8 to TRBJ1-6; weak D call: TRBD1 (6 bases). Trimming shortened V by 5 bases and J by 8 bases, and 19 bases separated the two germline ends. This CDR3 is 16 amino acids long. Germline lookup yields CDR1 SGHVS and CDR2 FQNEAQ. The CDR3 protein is CASSPVGGRRDSPLHF. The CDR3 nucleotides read TGTGCCAGCAGCCCCGTCGGGGGGCGCAGGGATTCACCCCTCCACTTT.

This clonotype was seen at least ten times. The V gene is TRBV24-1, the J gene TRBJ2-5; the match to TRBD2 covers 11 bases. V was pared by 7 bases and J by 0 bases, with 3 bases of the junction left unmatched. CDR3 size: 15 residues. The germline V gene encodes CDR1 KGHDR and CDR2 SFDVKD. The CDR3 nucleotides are TGTGCCACCAGAGGGGGACTAGCGGACCAAGAGACCCAGTACTTC. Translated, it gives CATRGGLADQETQYF.

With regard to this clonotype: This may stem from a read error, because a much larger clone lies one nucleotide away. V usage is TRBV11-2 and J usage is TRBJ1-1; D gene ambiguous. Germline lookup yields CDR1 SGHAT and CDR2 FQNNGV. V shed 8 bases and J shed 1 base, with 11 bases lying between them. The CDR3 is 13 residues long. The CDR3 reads CASEAEANTEAFF. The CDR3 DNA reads TGTGCCAGCGAGGCGGAGGCGAACACTGAAGCTTTCTTT.

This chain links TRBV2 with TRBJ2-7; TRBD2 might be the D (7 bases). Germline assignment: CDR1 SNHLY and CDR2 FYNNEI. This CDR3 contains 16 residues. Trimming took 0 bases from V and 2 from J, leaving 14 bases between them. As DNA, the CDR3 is TGTGCCAGCAGTGAAGCGCTTCGGGGGGCTCCCTACGAGCAGTACTTC. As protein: CASSEALRGAPYEQYF.

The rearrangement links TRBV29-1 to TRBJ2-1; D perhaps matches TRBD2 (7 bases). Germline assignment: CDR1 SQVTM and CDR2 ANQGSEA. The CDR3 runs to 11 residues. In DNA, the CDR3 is TGCGCGGGGGCAGACTACAATGAGCAGTTCTTC. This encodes CAGADYNEQFF.

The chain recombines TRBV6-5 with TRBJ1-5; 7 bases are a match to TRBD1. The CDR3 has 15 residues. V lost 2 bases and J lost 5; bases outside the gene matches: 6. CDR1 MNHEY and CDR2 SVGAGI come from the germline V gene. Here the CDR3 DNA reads TGTGCCAGCAGTTACGGCCAGGGGGACTATCAGCCCCAGCATTTT. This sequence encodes CASSYGQGDYQPQHF.

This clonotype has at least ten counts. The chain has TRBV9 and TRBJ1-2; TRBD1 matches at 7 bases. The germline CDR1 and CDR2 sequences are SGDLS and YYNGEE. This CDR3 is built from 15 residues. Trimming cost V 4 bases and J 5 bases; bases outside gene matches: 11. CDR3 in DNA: TGTGCCAGCAGCAAATTTGACAGGGTGGAATATGGCTACACCTTC. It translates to CASSKFDRVEYGYTF.